This T cell receptor beta chain was recovered during a study of tissue T cells after allogeneic stem cell transplantation. The study, taken as a whole, reports: Some tissue clones might be persisting host cells; their alloreactivity or antigen specificity was not determined. Only a limited share of tissue TCRs appeared in blood or spleen. Within patients, tissue anatomy strongly shaped TCR repertoire composition. Across patients, clones rarely overlapped, yet motif clusters were shared tissue-specifically.

As for time point: mouse harvest day 14 after allogeneic transplant. Tail vein injection delivered 10^7 T-cell-depleted bone marrow cells and 10^6 splenic CD5+ T cells. Worth noting for this clone: Antigen: not known. Mouse germline and gene names are used.

Libraries were prepared by immunoSEQ multiplex PCR; TCRdb keeps only in-frame clonotypes and omits some of them. The table has 5,000 or so clones, less than 50% seen once; the top ten hold 24%. The material sequenced was gut tissue. The TCR sequence derives from a female BALB/c mouse given C57BL/6 T cells with graft-versus-host disease after an allogeneic hematopoietic cell transplant.

CDR3: CASSLSQGSQNTLYF. The covered CDR3 bases are TGTGCCAGCAGTCTGTCACAGGGTAGTCAAAACACCTTGTAC. The chain carries TRBV26 and TRBJ2-4; D is possibly TRBD1 (6 bases). The CDR3 end lies 1 residue beyond the end of the read and is filled in from the germline J gene. Trimming pared 0 bases from V and 0 bases from J, leaving 7 bases between. This CDR3 has 15 amino acids. CDR1 and CDR2 from the germline V gene are KGHPV and FQNQEV (reference sequence). The full variable domain, completed using reference TRBV26 and TRBJ2-4, is NSKVIQTPRYLVKGQGQKAKMRCIPEKGHPVVFWYQQNKNNEFKFLINFQNQEVLQQIDMTEKRFSAECPSNSPCSLEIQSSEAGDSALYLCASSLSQGSQNTLYFGAGTRLSVL.